The present TCR beta chain was sequenced within a study of blood T cell repertoires in COVID-19. Study-wide context: Samples taken during acute and convalescent COVID-19 were collected in the United States, Italy and Spain. PBMCs, B-cell-depleted T cells, or T cells provided the cDNA or gDNA that made up the material.

CDR1 SGHAT and CDR2 FQNNGV come from the germline V gene. The V gene lost 3 bases and the J gene lost 3 bases, with 5 bases spanning the gap. The CDR3 spans 12 residues. Original methodology: The authors estimated nucleated cell counts from reference gene primer amplification. Assay: immunoSEQ multiplex PCR; the TCRdb copy retains only in-frame clones and omits some. That table supplies the V and J calls and clone size; D and trimming were determined from the DNA. The sample carries around 200,000 clones, about 86% recorded once. The origin of this receptor is a man in his sixties or seventies with active or convalescent COVID-19. The material sequenced was peripheral blood. The rearrangement links TRBV11-2 to TRBJ1-1; no firm D call. CDR3 coding DNA: TGTGCCAGCAGCTTTCTGTACACTGAAGCTTTCTTT. Amino acid sequence: CASSFLYTEAFF.